The entry below gives a single TCR beta chain sequence along with its context. What it recognizes is unknown. The CDR3 covers 17 residues. V lost 6 bases, J lost 3 bases, and 20 bases lay in between. Germline CDR1 KGHDR, CDR2 SFDVKD. Deep TCR-beta sequencing used DNA from uncultured naive and memory CD4+ T cells. TCRdb's table, derived via immunoSEQ multiplex PCR, lists solely in-frame clones and lacks some. This sample carries roughly 71,000 clones, about 87% of them seen once, and the ten largest clones take 1.5% to 2%. Before the COVID-19 pandemic, during about 2010-2018, CD4+ T cells were taken from unexposed donors. The source of the sample is a study of CD4 T cells in relation to SARS-CoV-2 and coronaviruses. Study-wide results and caveats: Each donor contributed either pre-pandemic or post-infection samples, not both. Monoreactive clones expanded significantly more to SARS-CoV-2 than crossreactive clones did. Roughly 65% of donors had memory CD4+ clonotypes crossrecognizing SARS-CoV-2 and common cold coronavirus spike.

The TCR was taken from a human donor in good health. J is TRBJ1-5 and V is TRBV24-1, with D maybe TRBD1 (5 bases). Sequenced material: memory CD4+ T cells from PBMCs. CDR3 in DNA: TGTGCCACCAGTCCTTCCCCAGGGAGGGGACTCAATCAGCCCCAGCATTTT. It translates to CATSPSPGRGLNQPQHF.